This T cell receptor beta chain came from a study of T-cell reconstitution after alpha-beta-depleted transplantation in children (TCRdb year 2016). For context, the study as a whole: T-cell immune reconstitution after TCRalphabeta/CD19-depleted allogeneic hematopoietic cell transplantation in children was quantitatively tracked in the study by means of TCR repertoire profiling. The paper's findings and limits, for the study overall: Over subsequent months, a decline in hyperexpanded clone frequencies was noted, and after one year, T-cell counts and TCRbeta diversity were mostly ascribed to newly produced T cells. About two months after transplant, the apparently early recovery of alphabetaT-cell counts reportedly depended on just several hundred clones that had expanded rapidly and came from non-depleted graft cells. The high TCRbeta diversity at day 60 in some patients was ascribed to recipient T cells and intrathymic progenitors that had survived conditioning.

Concerning this clonotype: The target of this receptor is not known. Qualities for individual bases were not recorded, and no much larger clone is one base off.

The protocol used for the library was PCR. Sequencing was carried out with an Illumina HiSeq 2500. TCR libraries were prepared with molecular barcoding, using unique molecular identifiers to normalize TCRbeta repertoire quantification. TCRdb redid the processing of the public reads, applying fastp at Q25 and MiXCR, and retained in-frame beta chains. Rows are unified per CDR3 protein, each entry keeping the most common DNA and genes. The sample table records around 800,000 distinct CDR3 sequences; roughly 15% of these occur just once. Of the sample, around 4.5% is held by the ten largest clones. Per the publication, the treatment or condition label means: allogeneic hematopoietic cell transplantation with graft depleted of TCRalphabeta T cells and CD19 B cells. TCRalphabeta/CD19-depleted allogeneic hematopoietic cell grafts were given to the transplant recipients, all of whom were children. Germline trimming: 3 bases from V, 3 bases from J; junction bases outside gene matches: 6. The germline V gene gives CDR1 as MNHNS and CDR2 as SASEGT. The CDR3 sequence holds 17 residues, the cysteine and phenylalanine included. CDR3 DNA is the only sequence kept; it has 51 bases, read in frame from the first base.

The chain is encoded by TRBV6-1 joined to TRBJ2-3; a stretch of 13 junction bases matches TRBD2. The source was PBMCs, mostly from graft donor cells, collected 360 days after TCRalphabeta/CD19-depleted stem cell transplant. The receptor was isolated from a male patient aged 10 to 17 who had a stem cell transplant for acute lymphoblastic leukemia, so the T cells may come from the graft donor. CDR3 region: CASSDRGLAGRTDTQYF. The nucleotides are TGTGCCAGCAGTGACCGGGGACTAGCGGGACGAACAGATACGCAGTATTTT.